This T cell receptor (beta chain) was documented in a study of blood T cell repertoires in COVID-19. The V gene's germline CDR1 is SGHNT and CDR2 YYREEE (reference sequence). The V and J ends lost 2 bases and 1 base, in that order; junction bases with no gene match: 12. The CDR3 has 18 amino acids. Method: immunoSEQ multiplex PCR; TCRdb's copy keeps in-frame clones and lacks some. Among around 64,000 clones listed, roughly 88% were seen once. The V call is TRBV5-4, the J call TRBJ2-4; 7 nucleotides match TRBD2. This receptor was taken from a human donor in a cohort sampled during active COVID-19. The sequenced sample was peripheral blood. The CDR3 here is CASSFFPGLGGAKNIQYF. CDR3 nucleotides: TGTGCCAGCAGCTTCTTTCCGGGACTGGGAGGGGCCAAAAACATTCAGTACTTC.